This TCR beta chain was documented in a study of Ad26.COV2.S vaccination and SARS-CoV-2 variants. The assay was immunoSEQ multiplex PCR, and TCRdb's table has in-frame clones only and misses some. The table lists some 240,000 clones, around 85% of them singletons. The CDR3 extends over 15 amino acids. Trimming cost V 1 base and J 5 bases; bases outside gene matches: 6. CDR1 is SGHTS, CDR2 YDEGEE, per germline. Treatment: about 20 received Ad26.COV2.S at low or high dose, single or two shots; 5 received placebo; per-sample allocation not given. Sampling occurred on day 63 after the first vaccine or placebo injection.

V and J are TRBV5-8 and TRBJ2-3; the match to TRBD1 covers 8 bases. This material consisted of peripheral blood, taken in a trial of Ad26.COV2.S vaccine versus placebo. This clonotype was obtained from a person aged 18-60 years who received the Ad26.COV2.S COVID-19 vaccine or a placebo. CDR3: CASSLIGTGKDTQYF. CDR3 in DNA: TGTGCCAGCAGCTTGATTGGGACAGGCAAAGATACGCAGTATTTT.